The 26 T cell receptor beta chains below come from one sample, sequenced in a study of cytomegalovirus exposure and HLA in healthy donors. Sequencing was performed with immunoSEQ multiplex PCR; in TCRdb, only in-frame clones are kept and a portion is missing. The profile shows hundreds of thousands of clones, roughly 84% of them singletons. Specimen: PBMCs. The receptors were sampled from a woman aged 25 to 39 in good health and CMV-seropositive.

In this sample, this clone turned up once. The chain joins TRBV27 to TRBJ2-3; 8 nucleotides line up with TRBD2. This CDR3 region has 16 residues. Trimming at V came to 0 bases and at J to 2 bases, leaving 4 bases not matched to a gene. Germline V gene data show CDR1 as MNHEY and CDR2 as SMNVEV (reference sequence). In nucleotides, the CDR3 is TGTGCCAGCAGTTTATCTAGCGGGACCTTCACAGATACGCAGTATTTT. It yields the protein CASSLSSGTFTDTQYF.

The V and J genes are TRBV7-3 and TRBJ2-5, with TRBD1 as a possible D gene (5 bases). Trimming shortened V by 2 bases and J by 4 bases, and 14 bases separated the two germline ends. CDR1 is SGHTA and CDR2 is FQGTGA in the germline V gene. This CDR3 contains 15 residues. CDR3 in amino acids: CASSLYVGQGETQYF. CDR3 DNA sequence: TGTGCCAGCAGCTTATATGTTGGCCAGGGAGAGACCCAGTACTTC.

The chain is built from TRBV27 and TRBJ2-7, with 7 bases aligning to TRBD2. The CDR3 covers 16 residues. CDR1 and CDR2 (germline): MNHEY, SMNVEV (reference sequence). The ends lost 0 bases at V and 7 bases at J; junction bases unmatched: 12. The CDR3 DNA is TGTGCCAGCAGTTTATCGGGGGGAGGAGGACTAGGTGAGCAGTACTTC. Its translation: CASSLSGGGGLGEQYF.

The rearrangement joins TRBV7-2 to TRBJ1-3; TRBD1 is a possible D gene (6 bases). The CDR3 length is 16 residues. Germline CDR1 reads SGHTA; CDR2 reads FQGNSA. V lost 2 bases to trimming and J lost 2 bases, with 13 bases between them. CDR3 in amino acids: CASSLTPTGTGNTIYF. Written as DNA, the CDR3 is TGTGCCAGCAGCTTAACTCCTACAGGGACTGGAAACACCATATATTTT. Full variable domain (remainder filled in from reference TRBV7-2 and TRBJ1-3): GAGVSQSPSNKVTEKGKDVELRCDPISGHTALYWYRQSLGQGLEFLIYFQGNSAPDKSGLPSDRFSAERTGGSVSTLTIQRTQQEDSAVYLCASSLTPTGTGNTIYFGEGSWLTVV.

The chain has TRBV11-3 and TRBJ1-2; D unresolved. V shed 2 bases and J shed 4 bases, with 5 bases lying between them. The germline V gene encodes CDR1 SGHNT and CDR2 YENEEA. The CDR3 totals 12 residues. The CDR3 region is CASSLSGYGYTF. DNA of the CDR3: TGTGCCAGCAGCTTATCCGGCTATGGCTACACCTTC.

This chain connects TRBV27 to TRBJ2-3; tentatively, D is TRBD2 (5 bases). This CDR3 is built from 13 residues. V lost 6 bases and J 6 bases, leaving 13 bases between the germline ends. Germline V gene sequence: CDR1 MNHEY, CDR2 SMNVEV (reference sequence). This CDR3 reads CASRGSVPDTQYF. In DNA form, the CDR3 reads TGTGCCAGCAGAGGGAGCGTGCCCGATACGCAGTATTTT.

To note about this clone: Other DNA sequences in this sample translate to the same CDR3. The rearrangement links TRBV30 to TRBJ2-7; 10 bases fit TRBD1. The CDR3 is 14 residues long. The junction had 3 bases not matched to a gene; V was cut back by 1 base and J by 3 bases. Germline V gene sequence: CDR1 GTSNPN, CDR2 SVGIG (reference sequence). The CDR3 loop is CAWSAGTGDYEQYF. CDR3 sequence (DNA): TGTGCCTGGAGTGCTGGGACAGGGGACTACGAGCAGTACTTC.

This chain connects TRBV28 to TRBJ1-2; 9 bases map to TRBD1. V lost 7 bases to trimming and J lost 4 bases; unmatched junction nucleotides: 7. CDR3 length equals 14 residues. Germline V lookup: CDR1 MDHEN, CDR2 SYDVKM. The CDR3 region is CASIPSGQGYGYTF. Written as DNA, the CDR3 is TGTGCCAGCATACCCTCGGGACAGGGCTATGGCTACACCTTC.

The V call is TRBV19, the J call TRBJ1-1; D might be TRBD1 (5 bases). This CDR3 spans 14 amino acids. The germline gives CDR1 LNHDA, CDR2 SQIVND (reference sequence). Trimming cost V 10 bases and J 1 base, with 16 bases left between them. For the CDR3, the DNA is TGTGCCACCCTTCCCCTTCAGGGGAACACTGAAGCTTTCTTT. Translated, it gives CATLPLQGNTEAFF.

CDR3 coding DNA: TGTGCCAGCAGCGCACCCGGTGATACGCAGTATTTT. Translation: CASSAPGDTQYF. The rearrangement uses TRBV9 and TRBJ2-3; no firm D call. Per the germline V gene, CDR1 is SGDLS and CDR2 is YYNGEE. Trimming stripped 3 bases from V and 6 bases from J, with 8 bases between. The CDR3 runs to 12 residues.

The chain carries TRBV18 and TRBJ1-2, with 9 bases matching TRBD1. From germline, CDR1 is KGHSH and CDR2 LQKENI. The J segment lost 4 bases and the V segment lost 5 bases, leaving 8 bases of the junction unmatched. CDR3 length equals 15 residues. In nucleotides, the CDR3 is TGTGCCAGCTCATCGGGACAGGGTCAGGGCTATGGCTACACCTTC. Translation gives CASSSGQGQGYGYTF.

Notes on this clone: Germline and junction disagree at one end, which may indicate a read error. The gene calls are TRBV5-1 and TRBJ2-7; 8 nucleotides align to TRBD1. This CDR3 has 12 amino acids. Germline values: CDR1 SGHRS, CDR2 YFSETQ. CDR3 in amino acids: CASSLEGQVLHF. The CDR3 nucleotides are TGCGCCAGCAGCCTGGAGGGACAGGTTTTGCACTTC.

The chain combines TRBV30 with TRBJ2-7; the D is unclear. Deletions cut 5 bases from V and 4 bases from J, with 12 bases between. Germline-derived CDR1 and CDR2 are GTSNPN and SVGIG (reference sequence). CDR3 length: 12 amino acids. For the CDR3, the DNA is TGTGCCTGGGGGCTCGTAGGGTACGAGCAGTACTTC. As protein: CAWGLVGYEQYF.

The genes are TRBV29-1 and TRBJ2-2, with D perhaps TRBD1 (5 bases). This CDR3 region has 13 residues. Germline-derived CDR1 and CDR2 are SQVTM and ANQGSEA. Trimming cost V 3 bases and J 7 bases, with 12 bases left between them. The CDR3 DNA follows: TGCAGCGTTGAGGAAGTTAGGGGCGGGGAGCTGTTTTTT. Its translation: CSVEEVRGGELFF.

Regarding this clone: This sample includes further DNA sequences coding for the same CDR3. This sequence joins TRBV6-5 and TRBJ2-7, with D perhaps matching TRBD1 (6 bases). Germline CDR1 reads MNHEY; CDR2 reads SVGAGI. The CDR3 consists of 14 residues. The V and J ends lost 6 bases and 0 bases respectively, with 12 bases between them. The CDR3 loop is CASRSTGSSYEQYF. The DNA for the CDR3 is TGTGCCAGCAGGTCGACAGGAAGCTCCTACGAGCAGTACTTC.

This clone was detected ten times or more. The sample holds other DNA sequences that translate to the same CDR3. This chain connects TRBV18 to TRBJ2-7; D call uncertain. The CDR3 is 13 amino acids. V gave up 0 bases and J gave up 4 bases, with 7 bases separating them. Germline CDR1 and CDR2: KGHSH and LQKENI. For the CDR3, the DNA is TGTGCCAGCTCACCACCGCCAGGTTACGAGCAGTACTTC. It encodes CASSPPPGYEQYF.

The gene calls are TRBV5-6 and TRBJ2-3; D remains ambiguous. The CDR3 loop spans 13 amino acids. Germline assignment: CDR1 SGHDT and CDR2 YYEEEE. Between the trimmed V and J ends, which lost 3 bases and 1 base, there was a span of 6 bases. CDR3 coding DNA: TGTGCCAGCAGCTCCCGGGGCACAGATACGCAGTATTTT. Its protein is CASSSRGTDTQYF. The full variable domain, its missing parts supplied by reference TRBV5-6 and TRBJ2-3, is DAGVTQSPTHLIKTRGQQVTLRCSPKSGHDTVSWYQQALGQGPQFIFQYYEEEERQRGNFPDRFSGHQFPNYSSELNVNALLLGDSALYLCASSSRGTDTQYFGPGTRLTVL.

V gene TRBV7-9 combines with J gene TRBJ1-1; D unresolved. CDR1 SEHNR and CDR2 FQNEAQ come from the germline V gene (reference sequence). The V end was cut by 7 bases, the J end by 1 base, with 10 bases between. The CDR3 is made up of 13 amino acids. The CDR3 sequence: CASTSDTNTEAFF. The CDR3 region has the DNA TGTGCCAGCACCTCTGACACGAACACTGAAGCTTTCTTT.

The chain combines TRBV9 with TRBJ2-6, with 7 positions matching TRBD1. The CDR3 extends over 16 amino acids. The junction had 5 bases not matched to a gene; V was cut back by 3 bases and J by 2 bases. Per the germline V gene, CDR1 is SGDLS and CDR2 is YYNGEE. Here the CDR3 reads CASSGRTGAGANVLTF. CDR3 sequence (DNA): TGTGCCAGCAGCGGGAGGACAGGCGCTGGGGCCAACGTCCTGACTTTC.

V usage is TRBV27 and J usage is TRBJ1-3; tentatively, D is TRBD1 (6 bases). CDR1 is MNHEY and CDR2 is SMNVEV in the germline V gene (reference sequence). The CDR3 loop spans 14 amino acids. V was cut by 2 bases and J by 8 bases, with 13 bases left in between. The CDR3 region is CASSLILGADTIYF. The CDR3 bases are TGTGCCAGCAGTTTAATATTGGGGGCAGACACCATATATTTT.

V usage is TRBV6-5 and J usage is TRBJ2-4; TRBD1 matches at 10 bases. CDR3 size: 13 residues. V gave up 5 bases and J gave up 6 bases; unmatched junction bases: 1. CDR1 is MNHEY, CDR2 SVGAGI, per germline. CDR3 DNA: TGTGCCAGCAGTCGGACAGGGGGAAACATTCAGTACTTC. Amino acids: CASSRTGGNIQYF.

V usage is TRBV15 and J usage is TRBJ2-7; 7 nucleotides line up with TRBD1. This CDR3 contains 13 residues. Trimming removed 8 bases from V and 3 bases from J; junction bases left unmatched: 7. In germline, CDR1 is LNHNV, CDR2 YYDKDF (reference sequence). Here the CDR3 reads CATRRQGDYEQYF. The CDR3 bases are TGTGCCACCCGTCGACAGGGCGACTACGAGCAGTACTTC.

The chain recombines TRBV10-3 with TRBJ2-4, with no clear D. The CDR3 has 15 amino acids. Germline CDR1 and CDR2: ENHRY and SYGVKD. V was shortened by 3 bases and J by 5 bases, with 14 bases between the two germline ends. Written as DNA, the CDR3 is TGTGCCATCAGTGAACCGACCCGGTTGGAAAACATTCAGTACTTC. This sequence encodes CAISEPTRLENIQYF.

This clone rates as medium-sized. This sequence joins TRBV5-4 and TRBJ1-2; D gene uncertain. Germline CDR1 and CDR2: SGHNT and YYREEE (reference sequence). CDR3 length: 15 amino acids. The ends were cut back, 0 bases at V and 0 bases at J, with 9 bases in the middle. The CDR3 spells CASSLGGKANYGYTF. The CDR3 bases are TGTGCCAGCAGCTTGGGCGGTAAAGCTAACTATGGCTACACCTTC.

The rearrangement links TRBV28 to TRBJ1-5, with D possibly TRBD1 on 6 matching bases. CDR3 length: 15 amino acids. The V end was cut by 3 bases, the J end by 6 bases, with 15 bases between. Germline V CDR1 and CDR2: MDHEN, SYDVKM. CDR3 DNA: TGTGCCAGCAGTTTTCCGGACAGATTCACTCAGCCCCAGCATTTT. This encodes CASSFPDRFTQPQHF.

V is TRBV29-1 and J is TRBJ2-7; 13 positions match TRBD2. The J segment lost 2 bases and the V segment lost 6 bases, leaving 19 bases of the junction unmatched. The CDR3 runs 19 residues. Germline assignment: CDR1 SQVTM and CDR2 ANQGSEA. The DNA for the CDR3 is TGCAGCGTCAACGTTCGGACTAGCGGGAGTCAGAGGCGGACCTACGAGCAGTACTTC. Translating it yields CSVNVRTSGSQRRTYEQYF.